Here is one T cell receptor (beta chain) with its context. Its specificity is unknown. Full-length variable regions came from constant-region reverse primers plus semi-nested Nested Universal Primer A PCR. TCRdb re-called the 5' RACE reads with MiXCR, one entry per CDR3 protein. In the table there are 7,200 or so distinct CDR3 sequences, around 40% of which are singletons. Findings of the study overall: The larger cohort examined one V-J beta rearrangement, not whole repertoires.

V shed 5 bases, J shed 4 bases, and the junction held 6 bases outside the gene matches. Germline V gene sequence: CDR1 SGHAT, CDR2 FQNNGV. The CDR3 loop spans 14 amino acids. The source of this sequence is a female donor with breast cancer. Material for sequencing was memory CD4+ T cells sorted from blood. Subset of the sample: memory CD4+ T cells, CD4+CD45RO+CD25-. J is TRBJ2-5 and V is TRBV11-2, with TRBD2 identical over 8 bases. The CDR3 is CASSPTGGRETQYF. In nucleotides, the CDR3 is TGTGCCAGCAGCCCCACGGGGGGGCGAGAGACCCAGTACTTC.